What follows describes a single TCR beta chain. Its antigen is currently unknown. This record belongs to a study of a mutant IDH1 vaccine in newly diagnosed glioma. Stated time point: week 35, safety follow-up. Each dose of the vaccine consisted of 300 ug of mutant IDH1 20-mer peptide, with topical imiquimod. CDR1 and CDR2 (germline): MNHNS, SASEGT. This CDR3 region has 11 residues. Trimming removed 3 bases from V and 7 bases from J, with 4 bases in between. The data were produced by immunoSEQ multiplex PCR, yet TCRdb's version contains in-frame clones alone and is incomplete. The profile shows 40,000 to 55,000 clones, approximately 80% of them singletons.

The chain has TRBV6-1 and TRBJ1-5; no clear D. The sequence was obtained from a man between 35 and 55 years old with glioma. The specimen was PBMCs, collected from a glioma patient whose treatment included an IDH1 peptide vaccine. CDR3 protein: CASSEAQPQHF. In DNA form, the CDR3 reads TGTGCCAGCAGTGAGGCCCAGCCCCAGCATTTT.